This T cell receptor (beta chain) was observed in a study of blood T cell repertoires in COVID-19. For the study at large: The study drew acute and convalescent COVID-19 samples from the United States, Italy and Spain. Sources were T cells, B-cell-depleted T cells, or PBMCs; the material itself was cDNA or gDNA.

Seattle cases were enrolled at active infection and followed longitudinally. Source study methods: Counts of nucleated cells, estimated from reference gene primer amplification, were obtained. Repertoires were generated with immunoSEQ multiplex PCR, while TCRdb's copy carries only in-frame clones and drops some. V and J calls and clone size come straight from that table; D and trimming were deduced from the DNA. The sample yields around 77,000 clones, roughly four fifths seen once. Trimming took off 5 bases at V and 0 bases at J, with 11 bases between the two ends. Per the germline V gene, CDR1 is SGHDN and CDR2 is FVKESK. The CDR3 is 16 amino acids.

Sequences were obtained from peripheral blood. The clonotype originates from a man aged 30-40 years with COVID-19, enrolled during active disease. The chain links TRBV14 to TRBJ2-6; D is perhaps TRBD2 (6 bases). This CDR3 is CASSGDLSSGANVLTF. The DNA of the CDR3 is TGTGCCAGCAGCGGGGACTTGAGCTCTGGGGCCAACGTCCTGACTTTC.